A single sample gave rise to the 22 T cell receptor beta chains below, sequenced in a study of tumor and adjacent non-tumor tissue in lung cancer. RNA was extracted from bulk tissue without any cell sorting. TCRbeta libraries were built with three rounds of nested PCR, modified from ARM-PCR. TCRdb reprocessed the multiplex PCR reads with MiXCR, giving one entry per CDR3 protein. The sample has fewer than 120,000 distinct CDR3 sequences; 84% are singletons. The sequencing sample was made of lung tumor tissue. The receptors stem from a man in his 70s with non-small cell lung cancer.

To note about this clonotype: Germline is not matched at one junction end, which may reflect a read error. The rearrangement uses TRBV6-5 and TRBJ1-4, with D possibly being TRBD1 (5 bases). The CDR3 runs to 15 residues. The germline V gene has CDR1 MNHEY and CDR2 SVGAGI. The chain's CDR3 is CASRSGQGRGEELSF. CDR3 sequence (DNA): TGTGCCAGCAGATCTGGACAAGGGAGAGGTGAAGAACTGTCTTTT.

The chain couples TRBV4-1 to TRBJ2-7; the D gene is possibly TRBD1 (6 bases). CDR3 length: 14 residues. The germline V and J ends were trimmed by 6 bases and 6 bases, with 18 bases remaining between them. Germline V gene data show CDR1 as MGHRA and CDR2 as YSYEKL. In DNA form, the CDR3 reads TGCGCCAGCAGTCTCCGGGACATGAATTGCGAGCAGTACTTC. This translates into CASSLRDMNCEQYF.

Concerning this clonotype itself: A read error may account for a junction end that differs from germline. The chain combines TRBV12-3 or TRBV12-4 with TRBJ1-1; D remains ambiguous. The CDR3 runs 12 residues. The CDR3 DNA follows: TGTACCAGGAGTCCAGTGAACACTGAAGCTTTCTTT. Residues: CTRSPVNTEAFF.

Note on this clonotype: The final CDR3 position lacks the conserved phenylalanine or tryptophan, pointing to a likely read error. The chain joins TRBV6-6 to TRBJ2-7; tentative D call: TRBD1 (6 bases). Germline V gene lookup returns CDR1 MNHNY and CDR2 SVGAGI (reference sequence). The CDR3 length is 14 residues. Trimming took 7 bases from V and 3 from J, leaving 16 bases between them. Written as DNA, the CDR3 is TGTGCCAGCAATCCCGGACAGATGTACTACGAGCAGTACTAC. It is translated as CASNPGQMYYEQYY.

The gene calls are TRBV6-6 and TRBJ2-1; tentatively, D is TRBD2 (5 bases). The CDR3 covers 15 residues. CDR1 and CDR2 from the germline V gene are MNHNY and SVGAGI (reference sequence). The V gene lost 11 bases and the J gene lost 6 bases, with 23 bases spanning the gap. CDR3 coding DNA: TGTGCCGGTAACTCAATGTCGCCGGGAAGCAATGAGCAGTTCTTC. Translation: CAGNSMSPGSNEQFF.

This chain joins TRBV10-3 and TRBJ1-6, with 9 bases that match TRBD1. This CDR3 region has 16 residues. Per the germline V gene, CDR1 is ENHRY and CDR2 is SYGVKD. The CDR3 DNA reads TGTGTCACCGGGACAGGGCGAGCGTCTTATAATTCACCCCTCCACTTT. Translation: CVTGTGRASYNSPLHF.

Worth noting for this clonotype: The junction and the germline gene differ at one end; a read error may be behind it. This sequence joins TRBV6-2 or TRBV6-3 and TRBJ2-7, with 7 bases lining up with TRBD1. The length of the CDR3 is 15 residues. Germline V gives CDR1 MNHEY, CDR2 SVGEGT. The CDR3 DNA follows: TGTGTCAGCAGAACTAAGACAGGGTTTAACTACGAGCAGTACTTC. Residues: CVSRTKTGFNYEQYF.

In the case of this clonotype: Because it lacks the conserved phenylalanine or tryptophan at the end, this CDR3 is likely a read error. V gene TRBV12-3 or TRBV12-4 combines with J gene TRBJ1-1, with D perhaps matching TRBD1 (6 bases). The CDR3 runs to 13 residues. V was pared by 9 bases and J by 9 bases, with 20 bases between. The CDR3, as DNA: TGTGCCAGTAGTCTTCGGGACACACAGAAAGCTTTCTGT. Protein product: CASSLRDTQKAFC.

This clonotype was found once. The missing conserved phenylalanine or tryptophan at the end of this CDR3 makes a read error likely. The chain employs TRBV5-4 and TRBJ1-6; the D gene is possibly TRBD1 (6 bases). In germline, CDR1 is SGHNT, CDR2 YYREEE (reference sequence). The CDR3 loop spans 16 amino acids. The CDR3 bases are TGTGCCAGCAGCTACTTACTGGGACACCTTAATTCACTCCTCCACTCT. It specifies CASSYLLGHLNSLLHS.

A remark on this clonotype: Since a much larger clone is just one base distant, this may be a read error. The final CDR3 position lacks the conserved phenylalanine or tryptophan, pointing to a likely read error. This sequence joins TRBV5-1 and TRBJ2-3, with 11 positions matching TRBD2. V gave up 5 bases and J gave up 4 bases; unmatched junction bases: 6. The germline V gene encodes CDR1 SGHRS and CDR2 YFSETQ. The CDR3 runs to 15 residues. The CDR3 loop reads CASRRLAGSSDTQYI. The DNA for the CDR3 is TGCGCCAGCAGACGACTAGCGGGGTCATCAGATACGCAGTATATT.

This clonotype was picked up many times. The rearrangement uses TRBV28 and TRBJ1-5; D is ambiguous. V was cut by 5 bases and J by 1 base, with 12 bases left in between. The length of the CDR3 is 15 residues. The germline gives CDR1 MDHEN, CDR2 SYDVKM. CDR3 nucleotide sequence: TGTGCCAGCAGTCCCTGGAGAGGGAGCAATCAGCCCCAGCATTTT. Translation: CASSPWRGSNQPQHF.

The chain links TRBV11-2 to TRBJ2-2, with D perhaps matching TRBD1 (5 bases). The CDR3 length is 14 residues. The V gene lost 9 bases and the J gene lost 6 bases, with 17 bases spanning the gap. CDR1 is SGHAT, CDR2 FQNNGV, per germline. CDR3 DNA sequence: TGTGCCAGTAGCCTGGACACTCATTCCGGGGAGCTGTTTTTT. Translation gives CASSLDTHSGELFF.

On this clonotype itself: One end of the junction is discordant with germline, which a read error may explain. The chain combines TRBV11-2 with TRBJ2-3; D remains unclear. Germline loops: CDR1 SGHAT, CDR2 FQNNGV. CDR3 length equals 16 residues. The CDR3, as DNA: TGTGCCAGCAGTTTCTCGTTCAGGTATAGCATAGATACGCAGTATTTT. Protein sequence: CASSFSFRYSIDTQYF.

Regarding this clonotype: The junction departs from germline at one end; a sequencing error may be responsible. This CDR3 reads CASSQWIDREQYF. DNA of the CDR3: TGTGCCAGCAGCCAATGGATCGATCGCGAGCAGTATTTC. This chain joins TRBV11-2 and TRBJ2-7, with D uncertain. The CDR3 has 13 residues. The V gene's germline CDR1 is SGHAT and CDR2 FQNNGV.

The V and J genes are TRBV29-1 and TRBJ2-5; TRBD1 agrees at 8 bases. CDR3 length equals 14 residues. Germline-derived CDR1 and CDR2 are SQVTM and ANQGSEA. With V trimmed by 5 bases and J by 2 bases, 7 bases remained unmatched. CDR3 sequence: CSVTRDRSQETQYF. The CDR3 coding sequence is TGCAGCGTTACGCGGGACAGGTCTCAAGAGACCCAGTACTTC.

Remarks on this clonotype: A much more abundant neighbour one base away suggests this may be a read error. The chain links TRBV20-1 to TRBJ2-1, with 11 bases lining up with TRBD2. Germline CDR1 reads DFQATT; CDR2 reads SNEGSKA (reference sequence). CDR3 size: 15 residues. The chain's CDR3 is CSARVASGRLNQQFF. DNA for the CDR3: TGCAGTGCTAGGGTGGCTAGCGGGAGGCTCAATCAGCAGTTCTTC.

In this sample, this clonotype turned up once. V gene TRBV12-3 or TRBV12-4 combines with J gene TRBJ2-7, with 7 bases aligning to TRBD2. The length of the CDR3 is 17 residues. J was trimmed by 0 bases and V by 4 bases; bases with no gene match: 12. CDR3 residues: CASSSRLAATTSYEQYF. The CDR3 DNA reads as TGTGCCAGCAGTTCTCGGCTAGCGGCAACGACCTCCTACGAGCAGTACTTC.

Notes on this clonotype: An end of the junction differs from the germline gene, which may be a read error. The chain has TRBV20-1 and TRBJ1-1; 8 nucleotides align to TRBD1. CDR1 and CDR2 from the germline V gene are DFQATT and SNEGSKA (reference sequence). This CDR3 is 17 amino acids long. The CDR3 DNA is TGCAGTGCTAGAGATGGCGAGACAGGGGTCTCGAACACTGAAGCTTTGTTT. Its protein is CSARDGETGVSNTEALF.

To note about this clonotype: An end of the junction does not agree with germline; a read error may underlie this. This sequence joins TRBV11-2 and TRBJ2-2; D may match TRBD1 or TRBD2 (5 bases each). There are 16 residues in the CDR3. CDR1 and CDR2 from the germline V gene are SGHAT and FQNNGV. CDR3 sequence (DNA): TGTGCAAGCAGCTTAGTGGGCATAGGGGTTGCCGGGGAACTGTTTTTT. This encodes CASSLVGIGVAGELFF.

This sequence joins TRBV29-1 and TRBJ2-1; 7 positions agree with TRBD2. The germline V gene encodes CDR1 SQVTM and CDR2 ANQGSEA. The length of the CDR3 is 14 residues. Trimming at V came to 8 bases and at J to 3 bases, leaving 10 bases not matched to a gene. The chain's CDR3 is CSSRLAGFYNEQFF. The CDR3 coding sequence is TGCAGCAGTAGACTAGCTGGGTTCTACAATGAGCAGTTCTTC.

This clonotype was found once. The rearrangement uses TRBV11-2 and TRBJ1-1, with 8 nucleotides matching TRBD1. The V gene's germline CDR1 is SGHAT and CDR2 FQNNGV. The CDR3 spans 16 residues. Unmatched junction bases numbered 7, after V lost 4 bases and J lost 0 bases. This chain's CDR3 is CASSSRTGWMNTEAFF. The CDR3 nucleotides read TGTGCCAGCAGCTCCCGGACAGGGTGGATGAACACTGAAGCTTTCTTT.

Comment on this clonotype: A read error may account for a junction end that differs from germline. The chain employs TRBV10-3 and TRBJ2-3; a weak D match, TRBD1 (6 bases). The CDR3 is 13 amino acids. Looked up from germline, CDR1 is ENHRY and CDR2 is SYGVKD. The CDR3 sequence is CVISEGDTETQYF. In nucleotides, the CDR3 is TGTGTCATCAGTGAAGGGGACACAGAAACGCAGTATTTT.